The T cell receptor beta chain described here comes from a study of cytomegalovirus exposure and HLA in healthy donors. CDR1 is SGHVS, CDR2 FQNEAQ, per germline. CDR3 length: 15 residues. V was clipped by 4 bases and J by 6 bases; unmatched bases: 10. Here immunoSEQ multiplex PCR was the method, and the copy in TCRdb shows in-frame clones only, minus some. The sample lists fewer than 90,000 clones; around 94% were seen once. Sample: PBMCs. The receptor was derived from a woman aged 18-30 years in good health and CMV-seropositive. The V and J genes are TRBV7-8 and TRBJ2-7, with 9 bases lining up with TRBD1. This CDR3 is CASSSAGTGPGEQYF. DNA of the CDR3: TGTGCCAGCAGCTCTGCCGGGACAGGGCCGGGCGAGCAGTACTTC.